The 10 T cell receptor beta chains reported below all come from one sample, sequenced in a study. TCRdb independently ran MiXCR on the reads; one entry per CDR3 protein. Among about 15,000 distinct CDR3 sequences listed, about 35% were seen once. The specimen was blood. Receptors were obtained from a human donor.

A note on this clonotype: At one of its ends the junction is not consistent with the germline gene, which may arise from a read error. The V and J genes are TRBV28 and TRBJ2-1, with TRBD1 matching 7 bases. Germline V lookup: CDR1 MDHEN, CDR2 SYDVKM. CDR3 length: 13 residues. The CDR3 DNA sequence: TGTGCCAGCAGGCACAGGGGCGCCGGGGAGCTGTTCTTC. Amino acids: CASRHRGAGELFF.

The gene calls are TRBV30 and TRBJ2-7; possibly TRBD2 for D (6 bases). Germline V gene data show CDR1 as GTSNPN and CDR2 as SVGIG (reference sequence). The CDR3 extends over 13 amino acids. The V end lost 0 bases, the J end lost 7 bases, and 13 bases lay between the germline ends. Here the CDR3 reads CAWSVGLAREQYF. CDR3 coding DNA: TGTGCCTGGAGTGTTGGGCTAGCGAGGGAGCAGTACTTC.

The V gene is TRBV18, the J gene TRBJ1-5, with 9 bases matching TRBD1. J lost 3 bases, V lost 4 bases, and 7 bases had no gene match. Germline CDR1 is KGHSH and CDR2 is LQKENI. CDR3 length equals 16 residues. CDR3 residues: CASSLSGTGYNQPQHF. The CDR3 DNA is TGTGCCAGCTCACTGTCGGGGACAGGGTACAATCAGCCCCAGCATTTT.

On this clonotype itself: A much larger clone differs from this one at a single base, so this may be a read error. The chain uses TRBV18 and TRBJ2-3, with D uncertain. Germline CDR1 is KGHSH and CDR2 is LQKENI. The CDR3 consists of 14 residues. V was pared by 1 base and J by 2 bases, with 7 bases between. The CDR3 sequence is CASSPQESTDTQYF. The DNA for the CDR3 is TGTGCCAGCTCACCACAGGAGTCCACAGATACGCAGTATTTT.

On this clonotype itself: With a much larger clone just one base away, this may be a read error. This chain links TRBV7-3 with TRBJ2-1; D is possibly TRBD1 (6 bases). The V gene's germline CDR1 is SGHTA and CDR2 FQGTGA. This CDR3 spans 14 amino acids. In nucleotides, the CDR3 is TGTGCCCGCAGCTTAGGACAGAACTACAATGAGCAGTTCTTC. Translated: CARSLGQNYNEQFF.

This clonotype was seen ten or more times. The chain links TRBV4-3 to TRBJ1-2; a weak D match, TRBD1 (5 bases). CDR3 size: 13 residues. The V end was cut by 4 bases, the J end by 5 bases, with 11 bases between. Germline V lookup: CDR1 LGHNA, CDR2 YSLEER. The CDR3 sequence is CASSPGTAYGYTF. The CDR3, as DNA: TGCGCCAGCAGCCCCGGGACTGCGTATGGCTACACCTTC.

This clonotype was detected only a few times. This chain joins TRBV4-2 and TRBJ2-1; perhaps TRBD2 as D (6 bases). The germline gives CDR1 LGHNA, CDR2 YNFKEQ. CDR3 size: 16 residues. Trimming removed 4 bases from V and 2 bases from J, with 15 bases in between. This CDR3 reads CASSPRTGLPYNEQFF. CDR3 bases: TGTGCCAGCAGCCCCCGAACGGGACTCCCCTACAATGAGCAGTTCTTC.

By share, this clonotype ranks as medium-sized. The genes are TRBV4-3 and TRBJ2-2; TRBD1 is a possible D gene (6 bases). This CDR3 region has 13 residues. CDR1 and CDR2 from the germline V gene are LGHNA and YSLEER. Trimming took off 6 bases at V and 6 bases at J, with 11 bases between the two ends. The CDR3 here is CASRLQGSGELFF. The CDR3 coding sequence is TGCGCCAGCAGACTACAGGGCTCCGGGGAGCTGTTTTTT.

Of note for this clonotype: It may be a read error: a sequence one base away is much more abundant. The genes are TRBV28 and TRBJ2-7; a possible D gene is TRBD1 (6 bases). V lost 3 bases and J lost 3, with 15 bases in between. This CDR3 region has 15 residues. CDR1 is MDHEN, CDR2 SYDVKM, per germline. This CDR3 reads CASSLAGTRLYEQYF. CDR3 coding DNA: TGTGCCAGCAGTTTGGCCGGGACACGGCTCTACGAGCAGTACTTC.

This clonotype was recorded many times. The chain joins TRBV29-1 to TRBJ2-2; D might be TRBD1 (6 bases). The germline CDR1 and CDR2 sequences are SQVTM and ANQGSEA. V was shortened by 7 bases and J by 3 bases, with 12 bases between the two germline ends. The CDR3 length is 13 residues. CDR3 DNA: TGCAGCGGGGCCACAGGGTACACCGGGGAGCTGTTTTTT. It translates to CSGATGYTGELFF.